The 17 T cell receptor beta chains below were found in one sample sequenced in a study of shared clonotypes between healthy human individuals. Method: immunoSEQ multiplex PCR; TCRdb's copy keeps in-frame clones and lacks some. The data show 980,000 or so clones, over 75% seen once. The sequenced sample was memory CD4+ T cells sorted from blood. Subset indicated: CD45RA-negative fraction. The receptor set was obtained from a man aged 18 to 35 in good health.

As regards this clone: The same CDR3 also results from other DNA sequences found in this sample. The rearrangement joins TRBV5-1 to TRBJ1-3; 8 bases line up with TRBD1. This CDR3 contains 14 residues. Looked up from germline, CDR1 is SGHRS and CDR2 is YFSETQ. Trimming removed 4 bases from V and 4 bases from J; junction bases left unmatched: 4. CDR3 in amino acids: CASSLDRGGNTIYF. The CDR3 DNA follows: TGCGCCAGCAGCCTAGACAGGGGCGGAAACACCATATATTTT.

This rearrangement joins TRBV5-1 to TRBJ2-1, with 9 bases matching TRBD1. The trim removed 3 bases at V and 8 bases at J, leaving 9 bases unmatched. The germline CDR1 and CDR2 sequences are SGHRS and YFSETQ. The CDR3 loop spans 15 amino acids. CDR3 in amino acids: CASSSTGGKVDEQFF. CDR3 DNA: TGCGCCAGCAGCTCGACAGGGGGAAAGGTCGATGAGCAGTTCTTC.

The CDR3 DNA sequence: TGTGCCAGCAGCTTAGGGACCACAGGGGGCAGGAGCTCCTATAATTCACCCCTCCACTTT. This sequence encodes CASSLGTTGGRSSYNSPLHF. The gene calls are TRBV7-6 and TRBJ1-6, with 9 bases identical to TRBD1. Germline V gives CDR1 SGHVS, CDR2 FNYEAQ. Trimming at V came to 1 base and at J to 0 bases, leaving 10 bases not matched to a gene. This CDR3 comprises 20 residues. Drawing the rest from reference TRBV7-6 and TRBJ1-6, the complete variable domain is GAGVSQSPRYKVTKRGQDVALRCDPISGHVSLYWYRQALGQGPEFLTYFNYEAQQDKSGLPNDRFSAERPEGSISTLTIQRTEQRDSAMYRCASSLGTTGGRSSYNSPLHFGNGTRLTVT.

This rearrangement joins TRBV6-1 to TRBJ1-3; D gene unclear. The CDR3 sequence is 15 residues long. CDR1 MNHNS and CDR2 SASEGT come from the germline V gene. Trimming stripped 8 bases from V and 0 bases from J, with 14 bases between. This CDR3 is CASGIRLSSGNTIYF. CDR3 nucleotide sequence: TGTGCCAGCGGTATTAGACTGAGCTCTGGAAACACCATATATTTT.

The V gene is TRBV6-1, the J gene TRBJ2-4, with 8 bases fitting TRBD1. This CDR3 spans 15 amino acids. Germline V gives CDR1 MNHNS, CDR2 SASEGT. With 7 bases clipped from V and 3 bases from J, the junction kept 8 bases outside the gene matches. The CDR3 loop reads CASNPGQEVKNIQYF. CDR3 coding DNA: TGTGCCAGCAACCCGGGACAGGAGGTCAAAAACATTCAGTACTTC.

CDR3 DNA: TGTGCCATCAGTGAGTCGAGGACAGGGGATGCAACTAATGAAAAACTGTTTTTT. This encodes CAISESRTGDATNEKLFF. The V gene is TRBV10-3, the J gene TRBJ1-4, with 9 nucleotides matching TRBD1. The ends lost 0 bases at V and 0 bases at J; junction bases unmatched: 5. Germline CDR1 reads ENHRY; CDR2 reads SYGVKD. The length of the CDR3 is 18 residues.

The genes are TRBV5-6 and TRBJ2-5; 7 bases fit TRBD1. The CDR3 has 15 residues. Germline V gene sequence: CDR1 SGHDT, CDR2 YYEEEE. Losses at the gene ends were 1 base for V and 2 bases for J; bases not matched to a gene: 5. As DNA, the CDR3 is TGTGCCAGCAGCTTGATTTCGGGACAGCAAGAGACCCAGTACTTC. Translated: CASSLISGQQETQYF. The full variable domain, in which reference TRBV5-6 and TRBJ2-5 provide the parts outside the CDR3, is DAGVTQSPTHLIKTRGQQVTLRCSPKSGHDTVSWYQQALGQGPQFIFQYYEEEERQRGNFPDRFSGHQFPNYSSELNVNALLLGDSALYLCASSLISGQQETQYFGPGTRLLVL.

This clone was counted a single time. This sample also contains other DNA sequences that code for the same CDR3. V usage is TRBV19 and J usage is TRBJ1-5; D is uncertain. V lost 1 base, J lost 0 bases, and 7 bases lay in between. The CDR3 has 15 amino acids. The germline gives CDR1 LNHDA, CDR2 SQIVND (reference sequence). Written as DNA, the CDR3 is TGTGCCAGTAGTATAGGAGGGTTTAGCAATCAGCCCCAGCATTTT. It translates to CASSIGGFSNQPQHF.

This clone appeared a single time. The rearrangement links TRBV5-5 to TRBJ1-1; no clear D. V was cut by 2 bases and J by 0 bases, with 5 bases left in between. The CDR3 has 13 residues. In germline, CDR1 is SGHKS, CDR2 YYEKEE (reference sequence). CDR3 DNA sequence: TGTGCCAGCAGCTTCTCACTGAACACTGAAGCTTTCTTT. It is translated as CASSFSLNTEAFF.

The chain carries TRBV7-2 and TRBJ2-1, with TRBD2 identical over 10 bases. V shed 3 bases, J shed 6 bases, and the junction held 8 bases outside the gene matches. This CDR3 has 16 amino acids. CDR1 and CDR2 (germline): SGHTA, FQGNSA. The CDR3 DNA follows: TGTGCCAGCAGCTTTGGCCCAGCGGGAGGGGGCAATGAGCAGTTCTTC. It specifies CASSFGPAGGGNEQFF.

Worth noting for this clone: This same CDR3 is encoded by further DNA sequences in the sample. The chain employs TRBV19 and TRBJ1-1, with 7 bases that match TRBD1. Germline values: CDR1 LNHDA, CDR2 SQIVND (reference sequence). CDR3 length equals 14 residues. Germline trimming cut 6 bases from V and 1 base from J; bases unmatched to any gene: 5. The CDR3 DNA reads as TGTGCCAGTAGGCCCGACAGGGCGAACACTGAAGCTTTCTTT. This codes for CASRPDRANTEAFF.

The chain is built from TRBV6-5 and TRBJ2-5, with D perhaps matching TRBD1 (7 bases). V was clipped by 6 bases and J by 5 bases, with 22 bases between them. Germline V gene sequence: CDR1 MNHEY, CDR2 SVGAGI. The CDR3 length is 16 residues. This CDR3 is CASRYRGGLGGETQYF. The CDR3 region has the DNA TGTGCCAGCAGATACAGGGGAGGCCTAGGGGGGGAGACCCAGTACTTC.

This chain connects TRBV10-3 to TRBJ1-4, with a possible D match to TRBD1 (5 bases). The V end was cut by 6 bases, the J end by 5 bases, with 10 bases between. Germline V gives CDR1 ENHRY, CDR2 SYGVKD. This CDR3 region has 13 residues. This CDR3 is CAIRGTENEKLFF. In DNA form, the CDR3 reads TGTGCCATCAGGGGGACGGAGAATGAAAAACTGTTTTTT.

This clone was seen more than once but under ten times. This chain joins TRBV5-1 and TRBJ2-1, with D tentatively TRBD2 (6 bases). V dropped 4 bases and J dropped 9 bases, with 20 bases sitting between them. This CDR3 has 15 amino acids. The germline V gene encodes CDR1 SGHRS and CDR2 YFSETQ. CDR3 nucleotide sequence: TGCGCCAGCAGCGAGGAGGGACCCACTTACGGTGAGCAGTTCTTC. Translating it yields CASSEEGPTYGEQFF. The full variable domain, its missing parts supplied by reference TRBV5-1 and TRBJ2-1, is KAGVTQTPRYLIKTRGQQVTLSCSPISGHRSVSWYQQTPGQGLQFLFEYFSETQRNKGNFPGRFSGRQFSNSRSEMNVSTLELGDSALYLCASSEEGPTYGEQFFGPGTRLTVL.

Regarding this clone: This may arise from a read error, as a much more abundant clone is one base away. This CDR3 is also generated by other DNA sequences in the sample. The rearrangement uses TRBV5-1 and TRBJ2-2; 7 bases agree with TRBD1. CDR1 and CDR2 (germline): SGHRS, YFSETQ. This CDR3 region has 15 residues. V shed 5 bases, J shed 0 bases, and the junction held 4 bases outside the gene matches. In DNA, the CDR3 is TGCGCCAGCAGTTGGGGACAGACGAACACCGGGGAGCTGTTTTTT. It codes for CASSWGQTNTGELFF.

This chain connects TRBV29-1 to TRBJ1-2, with a possible D match to TRBD1 (5 bases). The CDR3 runs 11 residues. V was shortened by 7 bases and J by 8 bases, with 14 bases between the two germline ends. Germline assignment: CDR1 SQVTM and CDR2 ANQGSEA. In DNA form, the CDR3 reads TGCAGCGGCGGGGACCCGACGGGCTACACCTTC. Translating it yields CSGGDPTGYTF.

This clone was recorded only once. The J gene is TRBJ2-2, the V gene TRBV12-5; TRBD2 might be the D (5 bases). Per the germline V gene, CDR1 is LGHNT and CDR2 is FRNRAP. V gave up 1 base and J gave up 2 bases, with 8 bases separating them. The CDR3 runs to 15 residues. The chain's CDR3 is CASGLGETNTGELFF. In DNA form, the CDR3 reads TGTGCTAGTGGTTTGGGGGAGACCAACACCGGGGAGCTGTTTTTT.